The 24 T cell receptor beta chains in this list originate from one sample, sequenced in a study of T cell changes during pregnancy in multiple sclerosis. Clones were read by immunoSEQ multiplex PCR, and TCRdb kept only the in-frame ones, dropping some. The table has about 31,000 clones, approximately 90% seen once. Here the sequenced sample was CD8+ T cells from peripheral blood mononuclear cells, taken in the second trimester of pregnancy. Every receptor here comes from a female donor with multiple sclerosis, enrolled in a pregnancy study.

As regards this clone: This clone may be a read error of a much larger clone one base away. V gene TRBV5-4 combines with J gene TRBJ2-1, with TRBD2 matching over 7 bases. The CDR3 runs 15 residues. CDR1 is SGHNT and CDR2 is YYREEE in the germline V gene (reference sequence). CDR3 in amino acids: CASSPDRDYYNGQFF. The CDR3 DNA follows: TGTGCCAGCAGCCCGGACCGGGACTACTACAATGGGCAGTTCTTC.

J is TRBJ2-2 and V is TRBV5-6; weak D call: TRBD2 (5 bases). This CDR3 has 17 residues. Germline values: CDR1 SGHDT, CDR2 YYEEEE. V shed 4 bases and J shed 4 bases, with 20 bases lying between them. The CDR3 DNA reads TGTGCCAGCAGCCTACCTCGAACGGGGATAAGCACCGGGGAGCTGTTTTTT. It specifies CASSLPRTGISTGELFF.

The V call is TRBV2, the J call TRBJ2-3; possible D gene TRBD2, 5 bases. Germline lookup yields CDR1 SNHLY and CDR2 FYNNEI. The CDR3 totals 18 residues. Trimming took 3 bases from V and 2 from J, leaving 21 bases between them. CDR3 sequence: CASSDLGSHPGSTDTQYF. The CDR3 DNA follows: TGTGCCAGCAGTGACTTAGGATCCCATCCGGGGTCCACAGATACGCAGTATTTT.

The CDR3 sequence: CASSLNSAEAFF. The CDR3 region has the DNA TGTGCCAGCAGCTTAAACTCCGCTGAAGCTTTCTTT. The V call is TRBV7-9, the J call TRBJ1-1, with D uncertain. This CDR3 contains 12 residues. Trimming stripped 2 bases from V and 6 bases from J, with 7 bases between. The V gene's germline CDR1 is SEHNR and CDR2 FQNEAQ (reference sequence). Full variable domain (remainder filled in from reference TRBV7-9 and TRBJ1-1): DTGVSQNPRHKITKRGQNVTFRCDPISEHNRLYWYRQTLGQGPEFLTYFQNEAQLEKSRLLSDRFSAERPKGSFSTLEIQRTEQGDSAMYLCASSLNSAEAFFGQGTRLTVV.

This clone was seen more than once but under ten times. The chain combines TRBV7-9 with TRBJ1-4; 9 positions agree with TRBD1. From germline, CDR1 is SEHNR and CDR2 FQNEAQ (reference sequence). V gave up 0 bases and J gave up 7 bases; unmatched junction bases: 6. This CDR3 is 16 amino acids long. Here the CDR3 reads CASSLADRGTGEKLFF. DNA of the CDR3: TGTGCCAGCAGCTTAGCAGACAGGGGGACTGGTGAAAAACTGTTTTTT.

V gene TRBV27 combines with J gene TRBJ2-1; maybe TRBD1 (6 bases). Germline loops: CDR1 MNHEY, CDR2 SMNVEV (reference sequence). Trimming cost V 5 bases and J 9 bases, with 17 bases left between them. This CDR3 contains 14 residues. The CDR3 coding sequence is TGTGCCAGCAGTCCGGGATTCCTACAGGGTGAGCAGTTCTTC. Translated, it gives CASSPGFLQGEQFF.

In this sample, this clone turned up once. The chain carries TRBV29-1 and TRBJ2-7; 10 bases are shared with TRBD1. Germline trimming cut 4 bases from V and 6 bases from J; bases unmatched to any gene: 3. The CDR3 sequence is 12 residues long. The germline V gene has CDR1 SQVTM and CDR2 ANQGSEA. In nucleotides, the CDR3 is TGCAGCGTTGGGGACAGGGGCCTCGAGCAGTACTTC. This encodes CSVGDRGLEQYF.

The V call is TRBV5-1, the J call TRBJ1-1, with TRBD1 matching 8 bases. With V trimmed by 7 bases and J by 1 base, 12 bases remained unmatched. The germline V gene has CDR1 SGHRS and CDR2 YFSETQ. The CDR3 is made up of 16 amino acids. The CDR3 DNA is TGCGCCAGCGCACGGGGATTACAGGGGGGGAACACTGAAGCTTTCTTT. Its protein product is CASARGLQGGNTEAFF.

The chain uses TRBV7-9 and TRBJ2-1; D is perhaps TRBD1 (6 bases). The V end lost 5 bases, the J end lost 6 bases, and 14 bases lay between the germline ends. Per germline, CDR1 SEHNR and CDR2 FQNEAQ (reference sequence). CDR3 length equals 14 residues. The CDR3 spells CASSPKQGFNEQFF. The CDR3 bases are TGTGCCAGCAGCCCGAAGCAGGGGTTCAATGAGCAGTTCTTC.

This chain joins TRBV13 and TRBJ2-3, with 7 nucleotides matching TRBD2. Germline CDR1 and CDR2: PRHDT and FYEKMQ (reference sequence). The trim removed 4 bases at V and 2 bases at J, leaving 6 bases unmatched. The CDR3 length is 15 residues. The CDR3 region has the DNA TGTGCCAGCAGCTCAAGGGACTACAACACAGATACGCAGTATTTT. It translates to CASSSRDYNTDTQYF.

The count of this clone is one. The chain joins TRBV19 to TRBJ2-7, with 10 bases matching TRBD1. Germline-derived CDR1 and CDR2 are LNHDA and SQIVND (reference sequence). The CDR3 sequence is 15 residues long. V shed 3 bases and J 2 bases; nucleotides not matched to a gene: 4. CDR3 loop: CASSIRDRGPYEQYF. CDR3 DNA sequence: TGTGCCAGTAGTATCCGGGACAGGGGACCCTACGAGCAGTACTTC.

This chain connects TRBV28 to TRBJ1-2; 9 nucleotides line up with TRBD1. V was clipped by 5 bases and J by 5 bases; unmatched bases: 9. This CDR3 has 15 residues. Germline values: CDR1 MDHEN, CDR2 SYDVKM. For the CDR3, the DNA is TGTGCCAGCAGTCTTCCGGGACAGGGTCGGTATGGCTACACCTTC. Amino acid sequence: CASSLPGQGRYGYTF.

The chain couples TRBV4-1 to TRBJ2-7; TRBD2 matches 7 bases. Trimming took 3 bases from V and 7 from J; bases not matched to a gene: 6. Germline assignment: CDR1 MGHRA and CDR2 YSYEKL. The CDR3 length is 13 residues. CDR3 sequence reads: CASSHAGAEEQYF. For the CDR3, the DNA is TGCGCCAGCAGCCATGCGGGAGCGGAGGAGCAGTACTTC.

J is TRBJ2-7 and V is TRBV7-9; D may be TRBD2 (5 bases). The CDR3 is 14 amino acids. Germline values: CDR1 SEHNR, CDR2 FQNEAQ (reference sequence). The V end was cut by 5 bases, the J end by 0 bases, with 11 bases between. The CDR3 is CASSPPTTSYEQYF. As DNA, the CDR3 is TGTGCCAGCAGCCCTCCGACTACCTCCTACGAGCAGTACTTC. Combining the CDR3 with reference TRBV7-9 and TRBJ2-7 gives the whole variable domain DTGVSQNPRHKITKRGQNVTFRCDPISEHNRLYWYRQTLGQGPEFLTYFQNEAQLEKSRLLSDRFSAERPKGSFSTLEIQRTEQGDSAMYLCASSPPTTSYEQYFGPGTRLTVT.

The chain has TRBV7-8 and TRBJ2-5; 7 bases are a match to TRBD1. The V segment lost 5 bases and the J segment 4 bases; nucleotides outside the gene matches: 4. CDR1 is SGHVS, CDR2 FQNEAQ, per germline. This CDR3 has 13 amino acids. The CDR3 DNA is TGTGCCAGCAGCCCCAGACAGGGAGAGACCCAGTACTTC. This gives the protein CASSPRQGETQYF.

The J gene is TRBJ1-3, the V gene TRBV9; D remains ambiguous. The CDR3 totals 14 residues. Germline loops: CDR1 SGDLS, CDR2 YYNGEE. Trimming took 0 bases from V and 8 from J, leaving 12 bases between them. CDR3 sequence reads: CASSVGGGMDTIYF. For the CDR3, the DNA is TGTGCCAGCAGCGTAGGGGGAGGTATGGACACCATATATTTT. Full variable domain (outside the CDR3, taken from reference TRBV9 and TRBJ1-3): DSGVTQTPKHLITATGQRVTLRCSPRSGDLSVYWYQQSLDQGLQFLIQYYNGEERAKGNILERFSAQQFPDLHSELNLSSLELGDSALYFCASSVGGGMDTIYFGEGSWLTVV.

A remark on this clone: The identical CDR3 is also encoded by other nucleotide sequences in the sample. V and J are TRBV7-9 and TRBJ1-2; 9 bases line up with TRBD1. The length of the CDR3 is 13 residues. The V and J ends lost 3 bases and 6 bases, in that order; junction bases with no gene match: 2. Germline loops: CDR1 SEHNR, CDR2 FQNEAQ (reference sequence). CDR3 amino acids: CASSLGQGDGYTF. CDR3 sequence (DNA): TGTGCCAGCAGCTTGGGACAGGGAGATGGCTACACCTTC.

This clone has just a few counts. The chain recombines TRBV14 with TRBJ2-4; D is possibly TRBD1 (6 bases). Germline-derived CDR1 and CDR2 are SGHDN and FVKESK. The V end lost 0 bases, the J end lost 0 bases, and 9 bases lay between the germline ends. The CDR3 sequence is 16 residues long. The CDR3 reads CASSQEDSLAKNIQYF. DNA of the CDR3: TGTGCCAGCAGCCAAGAGGACAGTCTAGCCAAAAACATTCAGTACTTC.

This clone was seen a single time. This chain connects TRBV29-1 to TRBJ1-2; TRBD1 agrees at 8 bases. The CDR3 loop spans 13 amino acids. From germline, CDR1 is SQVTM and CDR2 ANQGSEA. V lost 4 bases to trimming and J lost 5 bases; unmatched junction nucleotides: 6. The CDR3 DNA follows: TGCAGCGTTGCCCGGACAGGGAGGTATGGCTACACCTTC. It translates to CSVARTGRYGYTF. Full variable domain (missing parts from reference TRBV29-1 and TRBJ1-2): SAVISQKPSRDICQRGTSLTIQCQVDSQVTMMFWYRQQPGQSLTLIATANQGSEATYESGFVIDKFPISRPNLTFSTLTVSNMSPEDSSIYLCSVARTGRYGYTFGSGTRLTVV.

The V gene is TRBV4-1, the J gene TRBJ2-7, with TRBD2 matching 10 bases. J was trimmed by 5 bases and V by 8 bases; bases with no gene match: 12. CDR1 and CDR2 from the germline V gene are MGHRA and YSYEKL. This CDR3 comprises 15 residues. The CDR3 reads CASGRSSGSIDEQYF. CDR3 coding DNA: TGCGCCAGCGGACGTTCTAGCGGGAGCATCGACGAGCAGTACTTC.

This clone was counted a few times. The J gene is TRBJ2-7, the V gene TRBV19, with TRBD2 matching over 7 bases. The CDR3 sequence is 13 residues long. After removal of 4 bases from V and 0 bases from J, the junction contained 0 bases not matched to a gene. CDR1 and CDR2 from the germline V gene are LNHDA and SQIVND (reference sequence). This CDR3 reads CASSSGSSYEQYF. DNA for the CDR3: TGTGCCAGTAGTAGCGGGAGCTCCTACGAGCAGTACTTC.

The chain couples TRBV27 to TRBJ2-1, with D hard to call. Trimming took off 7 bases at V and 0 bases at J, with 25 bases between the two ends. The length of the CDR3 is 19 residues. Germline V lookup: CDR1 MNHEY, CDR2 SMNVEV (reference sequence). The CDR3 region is CASISPGRTRQASYNEQFF. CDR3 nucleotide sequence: TGTGCCAGCATTTCCCCCGGTCGAACTCGGCAGGCCTCCTACAATGAGCAGTTCTTC.

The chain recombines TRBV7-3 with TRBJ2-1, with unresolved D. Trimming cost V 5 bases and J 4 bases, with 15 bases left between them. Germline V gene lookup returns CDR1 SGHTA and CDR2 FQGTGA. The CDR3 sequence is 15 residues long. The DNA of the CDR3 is TGTGCCAGCAGCGCCACAGCTAACCTGTACAATGAGCAGTTCTTC. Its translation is CASSATANLYNEQFF.

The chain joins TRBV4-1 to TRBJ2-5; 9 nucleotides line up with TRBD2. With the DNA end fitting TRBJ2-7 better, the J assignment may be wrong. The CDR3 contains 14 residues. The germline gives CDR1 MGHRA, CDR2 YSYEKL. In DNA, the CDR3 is TGCGCCAGCAGCCAAGGCGGGGGGGGCTACGAGCAGTACTTC. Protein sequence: CASSQGGGGYEQYF.